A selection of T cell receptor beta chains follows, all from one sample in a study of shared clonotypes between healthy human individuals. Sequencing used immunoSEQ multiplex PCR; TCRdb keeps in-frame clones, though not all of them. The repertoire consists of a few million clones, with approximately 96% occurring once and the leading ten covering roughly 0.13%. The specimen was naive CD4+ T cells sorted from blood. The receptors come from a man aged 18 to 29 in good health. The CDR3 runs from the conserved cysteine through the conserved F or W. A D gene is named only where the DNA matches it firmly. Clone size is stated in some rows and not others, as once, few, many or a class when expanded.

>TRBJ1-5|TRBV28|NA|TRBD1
CASRPGTGVNQPQHF
TGTGCCAGCAGACCCGGGACAGGGGTCAATCAGCCCCAGCATTTT
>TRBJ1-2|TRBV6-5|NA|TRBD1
CASRISDRAPSGYTF
TGTGCCAGCAGGATTTCGGACAGGGCCCCTAGTGGCTACACCTTC
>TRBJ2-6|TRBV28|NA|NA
CASRERPFSGANVLTF
TGTGCCAGCAGGGAGAGGCCCTTCTCTGGGGCCAACGTCCTGACTTTC
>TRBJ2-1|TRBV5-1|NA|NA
CASSLSGLSSYNEQFF
TGCGCCAGCAGCTTGTCTGGACTGAGCTCCTACAATGAGCAGTTCTTC
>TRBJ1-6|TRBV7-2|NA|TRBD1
CASSRTGGESPLHF
TGTGCCAGCAGTAGGACAGGGGGAGAGTCACCCCTCCACTTT
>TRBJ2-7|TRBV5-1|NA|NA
CASSLGDNSYEQYF
TGCGCCAGCAGCTTGGGGGACAACTCCTACGAGCAGTACTTC
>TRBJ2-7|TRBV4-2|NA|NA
CASRAQGNEQYF
TGTGCCAGCAGAGCCCAAGGGAACGAGCAGTACTTC
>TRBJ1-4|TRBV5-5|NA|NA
CASSSDGRFEEKLFF
TGTGCCAGCAGCTCGGACGGACGCTTTGAAGAAAAACTGTTTTTT
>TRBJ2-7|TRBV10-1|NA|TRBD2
CASRIAGVGEQYF
TGCGCCAGCCGAATAGCGGGAGTTGGCGAGCAGTACTTC
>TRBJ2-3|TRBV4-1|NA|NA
CASSQEGRGQSTDTQYF
TGCGCCAGCAGCCAAGAAGGAAGAGGACAATCCACAGATACGCAGTATTTT
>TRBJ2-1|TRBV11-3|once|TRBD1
CASSRGQGEQFF
TGTGCCAGCAGCCGCGGACAGGGCGAGCAGTTCTTC
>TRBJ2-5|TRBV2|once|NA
CASSGDMTETQYF
TGTGCCAGCAGTGGGGACATGACCGAGACCCAGTACTTC
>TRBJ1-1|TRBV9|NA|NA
CASTPRSGMGTEAFF
TGTGCCAGCACCCCCAGGTCGGGAATGGGAACTGAAGCTTTCTTT
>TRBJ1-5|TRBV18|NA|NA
CASSPPGVKSQPQHF
TGTGCCAGCTCACCACCGGGGGTTAAGAGCCAGCCCCAGCATTTT
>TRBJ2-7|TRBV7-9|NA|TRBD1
CASSLLGTGLDEQYF
TGTGCCAGCAGCTTACTTGGGACAGGGCTAGACGAGCAGTACTTC
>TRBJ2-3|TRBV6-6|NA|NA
CASRNRQGTDTQYF
TGTGCCAGCAGAAACCGACAGGGCACAGATACGCAGTATTTT
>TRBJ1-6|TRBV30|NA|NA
CAWSVDSYNSPLHF
TGTGCCTGGAGTGTGGACAGTTATAATTCACCCCTCCACTTT
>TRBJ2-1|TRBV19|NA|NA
CASSTFRERYNEQFF
TGTGCCAGTAGTACCTTTCGGGAGAGGTACAATGAGCAGTTCTTC
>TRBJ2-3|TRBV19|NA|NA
CASSIGQVRSGTQYF
TGTGCCAGTAGTATAGGCCAGGTTCGGTCAGGTACGCAGTATTTT
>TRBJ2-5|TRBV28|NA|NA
CASSRPGHQETQYF
TGTGCCAGCAGTCGCCCCGGACATCAAGAGACCCAGTACTTC
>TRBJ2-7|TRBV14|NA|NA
CASSQVGPSYEQYF
TGTGCCAGCAGCCAAGTGGGCCCTAGCTACGAGCAGTACTTC
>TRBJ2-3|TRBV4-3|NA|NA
CASSQAQGYTDTQYF
TGCGCCAGCAGCCAAGCGCAGGGATATACAGATACGCAGTATTTT
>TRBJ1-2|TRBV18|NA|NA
CASSPASGGYGYTF
TGTGCCAGCTCACCGGCTTCGGGGGGCTATGGCTACACCTTC
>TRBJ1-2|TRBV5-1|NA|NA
CASSRGSVDGYTF
TGCGCCAGCAGCAGGGGTTCTGTTGATGGCTACACCTTC
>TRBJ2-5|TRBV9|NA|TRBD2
CASSVVAGGQETQYF
TGTGCCAGCAGCGTAGTGGCGGGAGGGCAAGAGACCCAGTACTTC
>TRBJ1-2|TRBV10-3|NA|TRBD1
CAISESRQGLNYGYTF
TGTGCCATCAGTGAGTCCCGACAGGGGTTAAACTATGGCTACACCTTC
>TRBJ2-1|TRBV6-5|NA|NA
CASRPLGYPNEQFF
TGTGCCAGCAGACCACTAGGGTATCCGAATGAGCAGTTCTTC